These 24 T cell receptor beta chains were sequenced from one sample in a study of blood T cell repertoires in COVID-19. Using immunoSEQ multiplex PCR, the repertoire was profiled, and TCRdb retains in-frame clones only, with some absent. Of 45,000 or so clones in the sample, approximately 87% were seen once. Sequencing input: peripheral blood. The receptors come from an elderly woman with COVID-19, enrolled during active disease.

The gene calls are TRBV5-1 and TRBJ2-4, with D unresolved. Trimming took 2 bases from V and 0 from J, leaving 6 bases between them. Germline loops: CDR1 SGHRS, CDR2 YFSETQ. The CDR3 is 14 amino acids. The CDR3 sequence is CASSLNLAKNIQYF. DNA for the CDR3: TGCGCCAGCAGCTTAAACTTAGCCAAAAACATTCAGTACTTC.

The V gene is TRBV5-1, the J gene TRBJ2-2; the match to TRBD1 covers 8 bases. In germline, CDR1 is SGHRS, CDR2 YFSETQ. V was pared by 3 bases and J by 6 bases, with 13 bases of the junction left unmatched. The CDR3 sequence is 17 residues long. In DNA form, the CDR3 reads TGCGCCAGCAGCTGGATGGTCGATAACAGGGGGTCCGGGGAGCTGTTTTTT. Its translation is CASSWMVDNRGSGELFF.

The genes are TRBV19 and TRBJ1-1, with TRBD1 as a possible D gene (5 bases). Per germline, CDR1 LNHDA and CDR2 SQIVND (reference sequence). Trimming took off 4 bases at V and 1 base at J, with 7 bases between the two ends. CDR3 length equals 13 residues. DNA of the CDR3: TGTGCCAGTAGTAGACAGACGAACACTGAAGCTTTCTTT. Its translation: CASSRQTNTEAFF.

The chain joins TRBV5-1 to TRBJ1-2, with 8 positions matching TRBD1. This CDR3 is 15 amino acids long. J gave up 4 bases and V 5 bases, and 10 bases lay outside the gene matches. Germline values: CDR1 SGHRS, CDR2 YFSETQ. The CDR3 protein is CASRTPTGGLYGYTF. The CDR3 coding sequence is TGCGCCAGCAGAACCCCCACAGGGGGTCTCTATGGCTACACCTTC.

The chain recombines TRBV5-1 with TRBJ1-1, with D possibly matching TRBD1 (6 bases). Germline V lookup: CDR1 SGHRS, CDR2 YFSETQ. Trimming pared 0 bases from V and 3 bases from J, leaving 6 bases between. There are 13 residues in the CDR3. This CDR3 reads CASSLDRDTEAFF. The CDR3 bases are TGCGCCAGCAGCTTGGACAGGGACACTGAAGCTTTCTTT. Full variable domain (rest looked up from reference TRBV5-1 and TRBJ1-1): KAGVTQTPRYLIKTRGQQVTLSCSPISGHRSVSWYQQTPGQGLQFLFEYFSETQRNKGNFPGRFSGRQFSNSRSEMNVSTLELGDSALYLCASSLDRDTEAFFGQGTRLTVV.

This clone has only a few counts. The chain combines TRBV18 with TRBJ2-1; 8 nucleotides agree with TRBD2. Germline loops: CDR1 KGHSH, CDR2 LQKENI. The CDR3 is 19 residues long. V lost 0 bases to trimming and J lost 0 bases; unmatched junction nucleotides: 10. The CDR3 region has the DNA TGTGCCAGCTCACCACCGGGGATAGCGGGGAGCTTCTCCTACAATGAGCAGTTCTTC. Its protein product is CASSPPGIAGSFSYNEQFF. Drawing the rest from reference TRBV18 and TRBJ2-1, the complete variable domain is NAGVMQNPRHLVRRRGQEARLRCSPMKGHSHVYWYRQLPEEGLKFMVYLQKENIIDESGMPKERFSAEFPKEGPSILRIQQVVRGDSAAYFCASSPPGIAGSFSYNEQFFGPGTRLTVL.

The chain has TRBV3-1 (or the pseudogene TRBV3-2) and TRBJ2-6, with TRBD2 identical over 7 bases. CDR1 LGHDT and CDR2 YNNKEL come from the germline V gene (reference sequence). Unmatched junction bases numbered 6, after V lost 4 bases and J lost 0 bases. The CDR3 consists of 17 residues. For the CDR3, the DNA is TGTGCCAGCAGCCGGTGGACTAGTGGCTCTGGGGCCAACGTCCTGACTTTC. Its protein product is CASSRWTSGSGANVLTF.

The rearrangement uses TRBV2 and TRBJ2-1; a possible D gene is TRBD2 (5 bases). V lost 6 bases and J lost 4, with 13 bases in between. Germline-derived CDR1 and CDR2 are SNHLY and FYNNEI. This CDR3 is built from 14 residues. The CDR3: CASSFRGFYNEQFF. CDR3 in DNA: TGTGCCAGCAGCTTCCGCGGGTTTTACAATGAGCAGTTCTTC.

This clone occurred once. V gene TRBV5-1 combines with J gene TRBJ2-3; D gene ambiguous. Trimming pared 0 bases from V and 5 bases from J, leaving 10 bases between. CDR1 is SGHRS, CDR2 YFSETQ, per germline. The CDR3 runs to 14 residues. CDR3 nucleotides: TGCGCCAGCAGCTTGGGCTCGACTGAAGATACGCAGTATTTT. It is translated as CASSLGSTEDTQYF. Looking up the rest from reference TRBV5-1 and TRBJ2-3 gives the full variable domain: KAGVTQTPRYLIKTRGQQVTLSCSPISGHRSVSWYQQTPGQGLQFLFEYFSETQRNKGNFPGRFSGRQFSNSRSEMNVSTLELGDSALYLCASSLGSTEDTQYFGPGTRLTVL.

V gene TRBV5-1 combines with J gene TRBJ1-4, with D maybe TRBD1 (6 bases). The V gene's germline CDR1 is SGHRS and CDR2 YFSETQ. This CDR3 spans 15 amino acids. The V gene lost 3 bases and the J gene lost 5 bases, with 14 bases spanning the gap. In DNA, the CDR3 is TGCGCCAGCAGCTCCGGGACACTCAGAAATGAAAAACTGTTTTTT. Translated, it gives CASSSGTLRNEKLFF.

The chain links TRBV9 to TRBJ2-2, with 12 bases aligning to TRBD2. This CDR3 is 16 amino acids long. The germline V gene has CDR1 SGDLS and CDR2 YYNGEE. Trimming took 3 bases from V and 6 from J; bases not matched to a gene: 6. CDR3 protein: CASSARLAGDAGELFF. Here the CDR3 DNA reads TGTGCCAGCAGCGCGCGACTAGCGGGAGATGCCGGGGAGCTGTTTTTT.

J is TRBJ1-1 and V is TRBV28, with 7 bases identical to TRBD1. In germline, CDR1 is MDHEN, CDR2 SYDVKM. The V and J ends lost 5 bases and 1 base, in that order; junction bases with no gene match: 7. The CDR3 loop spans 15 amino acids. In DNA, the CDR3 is TGTGCCAGCAGTCCCCCGGGACAGAGGAACACTGAAGCTTTCTTT. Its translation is CASSPPGQRNTEAFF. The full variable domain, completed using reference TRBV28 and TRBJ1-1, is DVKVTQSSRYLVKRTGEKVFLECVQDMDHENMFWYRQDPGLGLRLIYFSYDVKMKEKGDIPEGYSVSREKKERFSLILESASTNQTSMYLCASSPPGQRNTEAFFGQGTRLTVV.

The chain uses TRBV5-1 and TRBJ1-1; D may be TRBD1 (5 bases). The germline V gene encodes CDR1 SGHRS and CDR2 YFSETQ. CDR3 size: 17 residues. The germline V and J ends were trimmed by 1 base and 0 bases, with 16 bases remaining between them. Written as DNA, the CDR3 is TGCGCCAGCAGCTTGAGACAGATATCAGGGATGAACACTGAAGCTTTCTTT. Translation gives CASSLRQISGMNTEAFF.

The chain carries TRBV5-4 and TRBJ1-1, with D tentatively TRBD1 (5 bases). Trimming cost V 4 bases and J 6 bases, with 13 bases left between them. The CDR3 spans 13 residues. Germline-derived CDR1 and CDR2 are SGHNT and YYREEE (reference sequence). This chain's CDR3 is CASSQGVSAEAFF. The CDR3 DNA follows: TGTGCCAGCAGCCAAGGGGTTTCCGCTGAAGCTTTCTTT.

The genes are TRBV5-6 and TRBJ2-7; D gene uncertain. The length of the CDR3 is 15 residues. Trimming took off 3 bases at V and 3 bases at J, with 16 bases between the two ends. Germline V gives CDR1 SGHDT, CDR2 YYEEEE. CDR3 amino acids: CASSSATSGFYEQYF. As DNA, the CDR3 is TGTGCCAGCAGCTCCGCCACCTCAGGTTTCTACGAGCAGTACTTC.

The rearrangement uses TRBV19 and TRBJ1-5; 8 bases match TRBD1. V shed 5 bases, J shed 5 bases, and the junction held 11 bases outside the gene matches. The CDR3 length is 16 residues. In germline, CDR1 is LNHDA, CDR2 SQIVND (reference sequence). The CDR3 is CASSPQNDRGYQPQHF. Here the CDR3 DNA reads TGTGCCAGTAGTCCACAGAACGACAGGGGCTATCAGCCCCAGCATTTT.

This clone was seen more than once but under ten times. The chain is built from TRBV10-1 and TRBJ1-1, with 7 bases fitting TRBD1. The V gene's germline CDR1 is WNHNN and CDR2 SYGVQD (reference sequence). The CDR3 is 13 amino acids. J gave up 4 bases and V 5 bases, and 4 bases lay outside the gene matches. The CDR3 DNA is TGCGCCAGCAGTCCAAACAGGGGCACTGAAGCTTTCTTT. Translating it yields CASSPNRGTEAFF.

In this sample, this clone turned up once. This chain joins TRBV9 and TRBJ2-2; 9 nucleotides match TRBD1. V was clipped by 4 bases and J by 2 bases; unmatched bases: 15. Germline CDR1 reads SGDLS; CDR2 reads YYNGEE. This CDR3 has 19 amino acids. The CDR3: CASSPGSSGQGDNTGELFF. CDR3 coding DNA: TGTGCCAGCAGCCCAGGATCCTCGGGACAGGGAGATAACACCGGGGAGCTGTTTTTT.

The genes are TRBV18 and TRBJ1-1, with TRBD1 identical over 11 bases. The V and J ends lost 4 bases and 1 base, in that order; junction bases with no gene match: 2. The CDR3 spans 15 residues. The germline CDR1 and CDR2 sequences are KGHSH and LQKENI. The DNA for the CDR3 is TGTGCCAGCTCACGTGGGACAGGGGGGAACACTGAAGCTTTCTTT. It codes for CASSRGTGGNTEAFF.

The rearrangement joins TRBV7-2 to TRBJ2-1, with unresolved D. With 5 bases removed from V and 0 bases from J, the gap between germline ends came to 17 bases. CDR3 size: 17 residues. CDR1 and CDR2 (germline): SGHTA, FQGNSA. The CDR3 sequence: CASSLGPPSSSYNEQFF. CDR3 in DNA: TGTGCCAGCAGCCTTGGTCCCCCGAGTAGCTCCTACAATGAGCAGTTCTTC. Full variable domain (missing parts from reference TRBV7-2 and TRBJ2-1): GAGVSQSPSNKVTEKGKDVELRCDPISGHTALYWYRQSLGQGLEFLIYFQGNSAPDKSGLPSDRFSAERTGGSVSTLTIQRTQQEDSAVYLCASSLGPPSSSYNEQFFGPGTRLTVL.

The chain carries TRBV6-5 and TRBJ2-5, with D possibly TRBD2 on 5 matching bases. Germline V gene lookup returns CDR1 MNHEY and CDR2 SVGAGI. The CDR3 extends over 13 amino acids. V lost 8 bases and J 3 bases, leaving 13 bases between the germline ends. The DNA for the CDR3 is TGTGCCAGCCGGAGAGGGTGGGAAGAGACCCAGTACTTC. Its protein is CASRRGWEETQYF.

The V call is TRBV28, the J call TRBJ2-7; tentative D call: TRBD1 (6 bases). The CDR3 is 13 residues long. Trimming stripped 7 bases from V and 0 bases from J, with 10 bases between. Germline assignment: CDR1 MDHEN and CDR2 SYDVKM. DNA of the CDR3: TGTGCCAGCACAAGGACAGCCTCCTACGAGCAGTACTTC. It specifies CASTRTASYEQYF. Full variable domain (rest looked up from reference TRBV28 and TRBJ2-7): DVKVTQSSRYLVKRTGEKVFLECVQDMDHENMFWYRQDPGLGLRLIYFSYDVKMKEKGDIPEGYSVSREKKERFSLILESASTNQTSMYLCASTRTASYEQYFGPGTRLTVT.

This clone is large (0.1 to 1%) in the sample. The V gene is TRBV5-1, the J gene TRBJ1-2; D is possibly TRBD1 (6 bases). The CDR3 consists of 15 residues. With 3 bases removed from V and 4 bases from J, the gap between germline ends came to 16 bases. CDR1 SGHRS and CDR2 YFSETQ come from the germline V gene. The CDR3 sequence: CASSYTGTSVYGYTF. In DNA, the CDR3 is TGCGCCAGCAGCTATACCGGGACATCAGTCTATGGCTACACCTTC. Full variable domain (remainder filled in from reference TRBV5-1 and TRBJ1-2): KAGVTQTPRYLIKTRGQQVTLSCSPISGHRSVSWYQQTPGQGLQFLFEYFSETQRNKGNFPGRFSGRQFSNSRSEMNVSTLELGDSALYLCASSYTGTSVYGYTFGSGTRLTVV.

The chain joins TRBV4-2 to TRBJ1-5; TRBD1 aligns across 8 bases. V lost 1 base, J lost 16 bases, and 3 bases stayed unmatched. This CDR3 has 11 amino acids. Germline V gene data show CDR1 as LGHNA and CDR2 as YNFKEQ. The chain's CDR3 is CASSQGTGLHF. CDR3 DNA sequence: TGTGCCAGCAGCCAAGGGACAGGGCTACATTTT.